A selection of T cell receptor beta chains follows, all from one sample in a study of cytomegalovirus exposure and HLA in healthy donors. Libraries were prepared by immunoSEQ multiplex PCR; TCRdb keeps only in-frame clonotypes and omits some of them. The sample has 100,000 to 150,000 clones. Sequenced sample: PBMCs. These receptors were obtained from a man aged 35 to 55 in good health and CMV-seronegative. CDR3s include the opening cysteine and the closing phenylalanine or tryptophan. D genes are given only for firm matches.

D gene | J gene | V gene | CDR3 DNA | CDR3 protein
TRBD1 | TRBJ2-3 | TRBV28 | TGTGCCAGCAGTCCGGGGCAGGGGGCGGATAGCACAGATACGCAGTATTTT | CASSPGQGADSTDTQYF
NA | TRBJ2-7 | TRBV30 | TGTGCCTGGAGGAGGCCAGGGGAGTACGAGCAGTACTTC | CAWRRPGEYEQYF
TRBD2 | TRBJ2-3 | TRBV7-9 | TGTGCCAGCAGCTTCGGTAGCGGGATCCAGGAAGATACGCAGTATTTT | CASSFGSGIQEDTQYF
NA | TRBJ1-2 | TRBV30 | TGTGCCTGGAGCGGAACCAGGGTGGGCTATGGCTACACCTTC | CAWSGTRVGYGYTF
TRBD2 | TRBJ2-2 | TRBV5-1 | TGCGCCAGCAGCTTGAACGTACTAGCGGCGAACACCGGGGAGCTGTTTTTT | CASSLNVLAANTGELFF
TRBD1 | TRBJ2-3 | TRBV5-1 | TGCGCCAGCAGCCGCGACAGGGGGCGCTCCACAGATACGCAGTATTTT | CASSRDRGRSTDTQYF
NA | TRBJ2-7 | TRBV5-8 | TGTGCCACCGAGGGTTTGGGGGGTTACGAGCAGTACTTC | CATEGLGGYEQYF
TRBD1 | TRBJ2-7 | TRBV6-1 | TGTGCCAGCAGAGGGACAGGGGGCCGAGACGAGCAGTACTTC | CASRGTGGRDEQYF
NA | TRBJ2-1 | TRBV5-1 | TGCGCCAGCAGTTCGCACTCTAGTGATGAGCAGTTCTTC | CASSSHSSDEQFF
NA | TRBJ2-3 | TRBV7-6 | TGTGCCAGCTGGGGTGGGGCTAGCACAGATACGCAGTATTTT | CASWGGASTDTQYF
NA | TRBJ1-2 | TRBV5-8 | TGTGCCAGCAGCTTGGTACGGTCGATTAATGGCTACACCTTC | CASSLVRSINGYTF
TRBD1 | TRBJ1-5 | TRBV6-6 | TGTGCCAGCAGTCGGGACAGCACTCCAAATCAGCCCCAGCATTTT | CASSRDSTPNQPQHF
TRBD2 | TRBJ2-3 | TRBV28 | TGTGCCAGCAGCCTCGGGGGGGAGGGGCCCCCAGATACGCAGTATTTT | CASSLGGEGPPDTQYF
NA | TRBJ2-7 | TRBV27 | TGTGCCAGCAGTCTCCAGGGGAGTCACTACGAGCAGTACTTC | CASSLQGSHYEQYF
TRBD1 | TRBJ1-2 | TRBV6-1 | TGTGCCAGCAGTGAAGCGACACAGGGGTCCTATGGCTACACCTTC | CASSEATQGSYGYTF
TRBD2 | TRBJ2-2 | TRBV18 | TGTGCCAGCTCATTAAGCGGGACCCCGGGCGCCGGGGAGCTGTTTTTT | CASSLSGTPGAGELFF
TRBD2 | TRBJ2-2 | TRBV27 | TGTGCCAGCAAGCCCGGGACTAGCGTGTCGTCCGGGGAGCTGTTTTTT | CASKPGTSVSSGELFF
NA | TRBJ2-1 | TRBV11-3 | TGTGCCAGCAGCTTAATTAGCAAGTGGGACAATGAGCAGTTCTTC | CASSLISKWDNEQFF
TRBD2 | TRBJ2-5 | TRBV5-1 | TGCGCCAGCAGCCCAGGACTAGCGGCTACCACACTACAAGAGACCCAGTACTTC | CASSPGLAATTLQETQYF
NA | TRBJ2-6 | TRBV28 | TGTGCCAGCAGTTCCAACAGGAGGGGACTCTCTGGGGCCAACGTCCTGACTTTC | CASSSNRRGLSGANVLTF
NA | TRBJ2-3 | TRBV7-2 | TGTGCCAGCAGCTTAGCTGGAGTTACGCAGTATTTT | CASSLAGVTQYF
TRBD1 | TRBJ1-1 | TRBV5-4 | TGTGCCAGCAGCTATGGACAGGGGGCGCAGGGGATCTTT | CASSYGQGAQGIF
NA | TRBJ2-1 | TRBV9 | TGTGCCAGCAGCGTAGGAGGACACACTATCAGAAGCAATGAGCAGTTCTTC | CASSVGGHTIRSNEQFF
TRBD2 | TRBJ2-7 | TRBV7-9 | TGTGCCAGCAGCTTGGGAGGGTCCGCCTACGAGCAGTACTTC | CASSLGGSAYEQYF
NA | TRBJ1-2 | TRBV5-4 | TGTGCCAGCAGCTCGCCCCTCGGGATGGGCTACACCTTC | CASSSPLGMGYTF
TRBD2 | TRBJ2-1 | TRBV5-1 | TGCGCCAGCAGCTTGGGACTAGCGGGAGGGACCCATTTCTTC | CASSLGLAGGTHFF
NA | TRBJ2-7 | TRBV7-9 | TGTGCCAGCAGCTTTACATCGGGAACGGGCGAGCAGTACTTC | CASSFTSGTGEQYF
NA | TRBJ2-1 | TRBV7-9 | TGTGCCAGCAGCTTAGTAGCGCTGGGCGAGCAGTTCTTC | CASSLVALGEQFF
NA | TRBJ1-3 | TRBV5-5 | TGTGCCAGCAACTTCTTAGGGGTTACTGACTCTGGAAACACCATATATTTT | CASNFLGVTDSGNTIYF
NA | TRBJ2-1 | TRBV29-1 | TGCAGCGTTGAGTTCCTAGAACCCTACAATGAGCAGTTCTTC | CSVEFLEPYNEQFF